This T cell receptor beta chain comes out of a study of technical replicates of blood from several donors (dated by TCRdb to about 2017). The protocol used for the library was the immunoSEQ multiplex PCR assay. Not all clones reach the TCRdb copy of this immuneACCESS table, which keeps in-frame sequences only. Checked studies attribute under half of the gap to unresolved V genes and leave the rest unexplained. This sample comprises 80,000 to 90,000 clones, roughly 94% of them detected only once. The top ten clonotypes cover about 0.26% of the sample. On this clone: Its binding antigen is unknown. No quality values exist for individual bases; no much larger clone is one base distant.

Trimming costs V 6 bases and J 2 bases, and their ends lie 17 bases apart. CDR1 MNHEY and CDR2 SMNVEV were looked up in the germline V gene (reference sequence). The CDR3, cysteine through phenylalanine, is 15 amino acids long. CDR3 DNA only is kept here, 45 bases in frame from base 1. Sequencing was carried out using T cells isolated from PBMCs. The sequence joins TRBV27 to TRBJ2-7; TRBD2 is perhaps the D gene, given 6 matching bases. This sequence was found in a human donor in good health. The CDR3 protein: CASSPGVADPYEQYF. The sequenced DNA: TGTGCCAGCAGCCCGGGGGTAGCGGATCCCTACGAGCAGTACTTC.